The 18 T cell receptor beta chains below come from one sample, sequenced in a study of T-cell reconstitution after alpha-beta-depleted transplantation in children. Unique molecular identifiers were incorporated during preparation of the TCRbeta library. TCRdb reprocessed the PCR reads via MiXCR and lists one record per CDR3 protein. This sample has about 460,000 distinct CDR3 sequences; roughly 11% occur once, and the top ten carry 13% to 15%. Material: PBMCs, mostly from graft donor cells, obtained 180 days after TCRalphabeta/CD19-depleted stem cell transplant. All receptors derive from a female patient younger than 10 who had a stem cell transplant for aplastic anemia, so the T cells may come from the graft donor.

The sample holds many counts of this clonotype. This chain connects TRBV29-1 to TRBJ2-5; 12 bases map to TRBD1. V was pared by 4 bases and J by 9 bases, with 9 bases of the junction left unmatched. The CDR3 extends over 14 amino acids. The germline V gene encodes CDR1 SQVTM and CDR2 ANQGSEA. In DNA form, the CDR3 reads TGCAGCGTTGGGGGGACAGGGGGCAACCATGCCCAGTACTTC. Its translation: CSVGGTGGNHAQYF.

The CDR3 DNA follows: TGTGCCAGCACCCTAGGGGGACCCTACGAGCAGTACTTC. It specifies CASTLGGPYEQYF. The chain couples TRBV12-3 or TRBV12-4 to TRBJ2-7, with D possibly TRBD1 on 6 matching bases. V lost 7 bases and J lost 2, with 12 bases in between. This CDR3 is 13 amino acids long.

There are a few counts of this clonotype. This chain joins TRBV7-9 and TRBJ2-3, with 8 bases aligning to TRBD1. V shed 5 bases, J shed 2 bases, and the junction held 9 bases outside the gene matches. In germline, CDR1 is SEHNR, CDR2 FQNEAQ (reference sequence). The CDR3 is 16 residues long. The CDR3 DNA reads as TGTGCCAGCAGCGTCCACAGGGGGTGGAACACAGATACGCAGTATTTT. Encoded protein: CASSVHRGWNTDTQYF.

V gene TRBV18 combines with J gene TRBJ2-7; D is possibly TRBD1 or TRBD2 (6 bases each). This CDR3 contains 14 residues. V was shortened by 3 bases and J by 5 bases, with 14 bases between the two germline ends. CDR1 KGHSH and CDR2 LQKENI come from the germline V gene. CDR3 DNA sequence: TGTGCCAGCTCACCCAGAACGGGGGCAGACGAGCAGTACGTC. Amino acid sequence: CASSPRTGADEQYV.

This clonotype was counted a few times. The chain recombines TRBV3-1 with TRBJ2-1; D is ambiguous. Between the trimmed V and J ends, which lost 2 bases and 3 bases, there was a span of 8 bases. Germline V gene sequence: CDR1 LGHDT, CDR2 YNNKEL (reference sequence). The CDR3 length is 14 residues. The CDR3 sequence is CASSQLYRYNEQFF. The CDR3 nucleotides are TGTGCCAGCAGCCAACTCTACCGCTACAATGAGCAGTTCTTC.

This clonotype appeared many times. The chain employs TRBV4-3 and TRBJ2-1, with a weak D call TRBD2 (6 bases). Trimming stripped 0 bases from V and 4 bases from J, with 19 bases between. The CDR3 consists of 18 residues. Germline V CDR1 and CDR2: LGHNA, YSLEER. The DNA for the CDR3 is TGCGCCAGCAGCCAAGATGGCCCGTGGGGGGACCGATACAATGAGCAGTTCTTC. It specifies CASSQDGPWGDRYNEQFF.

The DNA for the CDR3 is TGCGCCAGCAGCCGGACGATACAGGCCTTGACCCCATCCTCTGGGGCCAACGTCCTGACTTTC. Translated: CASSRTIQALTPSSGANVLTF. The rearrangement uses TRBV4-1 and TRBJ2-6; possible D gene TRBD1, 5 bases. The V end was cut by 4 bases, the J end by 0 bases, with 25 bases between. CDR3 length: 21 amino acids. Germline CDR1 is MGHRA and CDR2 is YSYEKL.

This clonotype occurred a few times. V is TRBV6-5 and J is TRBJ2-7; 7 bases match TRBD2. Germline CDR1 is MNHEY and CDR2 is SVGAGI. CDR3 length equals 18 residues. The V gene end was trimmed by 4 bases and the J gene end by 6 bases; junction bases not matched to a gene: 21. In DNA, the CDR3 is TGTGCCAGCAGTTCCCTGGGCGGGAGAGGGCATGGGCCAGGCGAGCAGTACGTC. This codes for CASSSLGGRGHGPGEQYV.

This clonotype was counted only a few times. This chain joins TRBV6-1 and TRBJ2-7; D remains unclear. Per germline, CDR1 MNHNS and CDR2 SASEGT. Trimming pared 3 bases from V and 3 bases from J, leaving 12 bases between. The CDR3 loop spans 14 amino acids. CDR3 in amino acids: CASSEGSGNYEQYF. DNA of the CDR3: TGTGCCAGCAGTGAGGGGTCTGGTAACTACGAGCAGTACTTC.

This clonotype has a count of ten or more. This chain joins TRBV12-3 or TRBV12-4 and TRBJ1-4; 7 bases are shared with TRBD1. The CDR3 contains 12 residues. V trimming: 2 bases; J trimming: 11 bases; junction bases outside the gene matches: 2. The CDR3 DNA follows: TGTGCCAGCAGTTTACAGGGGGTTAAACTGTTTTTT. Its translation: CASSLQGVKLFF.

This clonotype was seen at least ten times. V gene TRBV5-1 combines with J gene TRBJ2-1; D perhaps matches TRBD1 (5 bases). Germline lookup yields CDR1 SGHRS and CDR2 YFSETQ. This CDR3 spans 16 amino acids. Trimming took off 3 bases at V and 0 bases at J, with 13 bases between the two ends. This chain's CDR3 is CASSSDDSNSYNEQFF. CDR3 DNA sequence: TGCGCCAGCAGCTCGGACGACAGTAACTCCTACAATGAGCAGTTCTTC.

The J gene is TRBJ2-6, the V gene TRBV5-1, with TRBD2 matching over 13 bases. Trimming took 4 bases from V and 2 from J; bases not matched to a gene: 6. In germline, CDR1 is SGHRS, CDR2 YFSETQ. CDR3 length equals 18 residues. CDR3 residues: CASSRTSGSSAGANVLTF. CDR3 DNA: TGCGCCAGCAGCCGGACTAGCGGGAGTTCAGCTGGGGCCAACGTCCTGACTTTC.

This clonotype was seen a handful of times. The chain has TRBV12-3 or TRBV12-4 and TRBJ2-2, with D perhaps assigned TRBD1 or TRBD2 (5 bases each). This CDR3 region has 15 residues. V lost 6 bases, J lost 5 bases, and 16 bases lay in between. CDR3 nucleotide sequence: TGTGCCAGCAGCCTCCTGGGGGTCCGGACCGGGGAGCTGTTTTTT. Amino acid sequence: CASSLLGVRTGELFF.

The rearrangement joins TRBV28 to TRBJ1-5; TRBD1 matches 7 bases. The CDR3 has 13 amino acids. CDR1 is MDHEN and CDR2 is SYDVKM in the germline V gene. Trimming took 7 bases from V and 0 from J; bases not matched to a gene: 0. The CDR3 reads CASNRGSNQPQHF. The CDR3 bases are TGTGCCAGCAACAGGGGTAGCAATCAGCCCCAGCATTTT. Looking up the rest from reference TRBV28 and TRBJ1-5 gives the full variable domain: DVKVTQSSRYLVKRTGEKVFLECVQDMDHENMFWYRQDPGLGLRLIYFSYDVKMKEKGDIPEGYSVSREKKERFSLILESASTNQTSMYLCASNRGSNQPQHFGDGTRLSIL.

J is TRBJ2-7 and V is TRBV28; tentative D call: TRBD2 (6 bases). This CDR3 has 13 residues. Germline V gene data show CDR1 as MDHEN and CDR2 as SYDVKM. V gave up 2 bases and J gave up 5 bases, with 10 bases separating them. The DNA of the CDR3 is TGTGCCAGCAGTTTACTAGCGCTACACGAGCAGTACTTC. It specifies CASSLLALHEQYF.

The chain joins TRBV30 to TRBJ1-2; D is possibly TRBD1 (6 bases). The V and J ends lost 4 bases and 7 bases respectively, with 16 bases between them. Germline lookup yields CDR1 GTSNPN and CDR2 SVGIG (reference sequence). This CDR3 comprises 13 residues. CDR3 sequence: CAWMPQTGSGYTF. The CDR3 DNA reads as TGTGCCTGGATGCCCCAGACAGGATCTGGCTACACCTTC.

This clonotype was recorded a few times. The chain carries TRBV25-1 and TRBJ2-5; D gene ambiguous. This CDR3 is 11 amino acids long. V was shortened by 7 bases and J by 6 bases, with 9 bases between the two germline ends. The germline V gene encodes CDR1 MGHDK and CDR2 SYGVNS. CDR3 protein: CASTELQTQYF. CDR3 sequence (DNA): TGTGCCAGCACCGAGTTACAGACCCAGTACTTC. The whole variable domain, filled in from reference TRBV25-1 and TRBJ2-5, reads EADIYQTPRYLVIGTGKKITLECSQTMGHDKMYWYQQDPGMELHLIHYSYGVNSTEKGDLSSESTVSRIRTEHFPLTLESARPSHTSQYLCASTELQTQYFGPGTRLLVL.

This clonotype showed up many times. The J gene is TRBJ2-3, the V gene TRBV27, with 7 bases fitting TRBD1. J was trimmed by 0 bases and V by 2 bases; bases with no gene match: 5. CDR3 length equals 16 residues. Germline V gene sequence: CDR1 MNHEY, CDR2 SMNVEV (reference sequence). The CDR3 DNA reads TGTGCCAGCAGTTTAGGGACAGCTCTTAGCACAGATACGCAGTATTTT. Translating it yields CASSLGTALSTDTQYF.